This T cell receptor (beta chain) was observed in a study of radiation and T cells in renal cell carcinoma. About this clone: Its antigen is not identified.

The assay was immunoSEQ multiplex PCR, and TCRdb's table has in-frame clones only and misses some. The sample yields approximately 14,000 clones, 64% seen once. Germline values: CDR1 MNHEY, CDR2 SVGAGI. Germline trimming cut 3 bases from V and 4 bases from J; bases unmatched to any gene: 6. The CDR3 contains 16 residues. Notes on the study in general: Compared with controls, irradiated tumors showed greater TCR clonality. Top tumor clonotypes rose in blood 2 weeks post-radiation, then contracted.

Regarding treatment: 15 Gy SBRT to primary tumor, nephrectomy 4 weeks later. The starting material was tumor tissue, obtained from a patient whose treatment included radiotherapy and nephrectomy. This TCR came from a woman aged 70-85 years with renal cell carcinoma. The chain employs TRBV6-5 and TRBJ2-5; TRBD2 aligns across 12 bases. The CDR3 loop is CASSYSSGGGLETQYF. As DNA, the CDR3 is TGTGCCAGCAGTTATTCTAGCGGGGGGGGCCTAGAGACCCAGTACTTC.